Below, one T cell receptor beta chain is given with its context. One end of the junction does not line up with germline, which may come from a read error. These data are taken from a study of T cells in Graves' hyperthyroidism and ophthalmopathy. The TCR beta CDR3 regions underwent amplification using RNA transcripts as the source. Researchers ran a first-round RT-PCR on the TCR CDR3 using the HTBI primer set. TCRdb fed the multiplex PCR reads into MiXCR, producing one record per CDR3 protein. The profile shows 96,000 or so distinct CDR3 sequences, 51% of them singletons. CDR1 is SQVTM, CDR2 ANQGSEA, per germline. CDR3 length equals 13 residues.

The TCR comes from a middle-aged woman with Graves' hyperthyroidism. The material sequenced was blood. J is TRBJ1-1 and V is TRBV29-1, with TRBD1 matching 8 bases. The CDR3 nucleotides read TGCAGCTCCCTAGGACAGGGTGGCACTGAAACTTTCTTT. Translated, it gives CSSLGQGGTETFF.